This T cell receptor (beta chain) was identified during a study of blood T cells in healthy people across ages. This clonotype was counted ten times or more. Then a second PCR, running roughly 7 to 11 cycles, was carried out with a sample-barcoded 5' primer and a J-beta primer mix. A single record per CDR3 protein comes from TCRdb applying MiXCR to the 5' RACE reads. Among 1.5 million to 1.8 million distinct CDR3 sequences listed, about 45% were seen once. The sequencing input was blood. This receptor was obtained from a woman aged 18-29 years in good health.

This CDR3 reads CASSERALTSDEQYF. The CDR3 DNA sequence: TGTGCCAGCAGTGAAAGGGCTTTAACATCCGACGAGCAGTACTTC. The chain recombines TRBV2 with TRBJ2-7; D is unresolved. Looked up from germline, CDR1 is SNHLY and CDR2 is FYNNEI. The CDR3 has 15 residues. Trimming stripped 2 bases from V and 5 bases from J, with 16 bases between.